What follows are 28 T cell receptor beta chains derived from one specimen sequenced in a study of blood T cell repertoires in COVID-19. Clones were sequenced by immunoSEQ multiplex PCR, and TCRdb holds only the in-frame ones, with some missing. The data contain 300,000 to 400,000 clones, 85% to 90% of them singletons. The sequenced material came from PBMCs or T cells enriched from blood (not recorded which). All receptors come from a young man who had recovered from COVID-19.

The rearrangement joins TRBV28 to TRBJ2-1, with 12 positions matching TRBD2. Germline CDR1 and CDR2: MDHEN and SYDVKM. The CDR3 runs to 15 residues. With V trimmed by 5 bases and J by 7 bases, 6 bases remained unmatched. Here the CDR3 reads CASSPPTSGRNEQFF. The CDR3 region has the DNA TGTGCCAGCAGTCCCCCGACTAGCGGGAGAAATGAGCAGTTCTTC.

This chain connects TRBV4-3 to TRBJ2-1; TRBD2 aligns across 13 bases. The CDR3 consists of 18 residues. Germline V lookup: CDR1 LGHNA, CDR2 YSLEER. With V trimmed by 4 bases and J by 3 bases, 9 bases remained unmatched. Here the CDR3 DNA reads TGCGCCAGCAGCCCCGGGACTAGCGGGATGACTATCTACAATGAGCAGTTCTTC. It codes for CASSPGTSGMTIYNEQFF.

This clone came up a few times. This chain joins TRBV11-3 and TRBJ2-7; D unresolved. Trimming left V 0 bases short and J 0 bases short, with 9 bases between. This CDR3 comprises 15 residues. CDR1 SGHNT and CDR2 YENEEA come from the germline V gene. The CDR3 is CASSLDEVSSYEQYF. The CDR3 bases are TGTGCCAGCAGCTTAGACGAGGTAAGCTCCTACGAGCAGTACTTC. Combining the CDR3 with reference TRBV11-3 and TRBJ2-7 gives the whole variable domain EAGVVQSPRYKIIEKKQPVAFWCNPISGHNTLYWYLQNLGQGPELLIRYENEEAVDDSQLPKDRFSAERLKGVDSTLKIQPAELGDSAVYLCASSLDEVSSYEQYFGPGTRLTVT.

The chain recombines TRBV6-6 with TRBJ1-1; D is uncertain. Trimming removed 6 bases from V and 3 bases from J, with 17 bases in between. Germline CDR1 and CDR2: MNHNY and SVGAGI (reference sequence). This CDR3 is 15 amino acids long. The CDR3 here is CASSPFPRVDTEAFF. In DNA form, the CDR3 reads TGTGCCAGCAGCCCCTTCCCGCGGGTGGACACTGAAGCTTTCTTT.

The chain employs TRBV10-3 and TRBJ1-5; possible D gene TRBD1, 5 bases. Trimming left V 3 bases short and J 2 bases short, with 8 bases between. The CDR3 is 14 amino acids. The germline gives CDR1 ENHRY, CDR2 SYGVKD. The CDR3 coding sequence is TGTGCCATCAGTGAATCGACAGGCAATCAGCCCCAGCATTTT. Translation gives CAISESTGNQPQHF.

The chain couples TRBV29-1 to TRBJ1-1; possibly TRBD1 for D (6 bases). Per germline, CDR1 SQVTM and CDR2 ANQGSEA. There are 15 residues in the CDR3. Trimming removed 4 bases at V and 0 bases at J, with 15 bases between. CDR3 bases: TGCAGCGTTGTCTTTCCAGGGACAATGAACACTGAAGCTTTCTTT. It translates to CSVVFPGTMNTEAFF.

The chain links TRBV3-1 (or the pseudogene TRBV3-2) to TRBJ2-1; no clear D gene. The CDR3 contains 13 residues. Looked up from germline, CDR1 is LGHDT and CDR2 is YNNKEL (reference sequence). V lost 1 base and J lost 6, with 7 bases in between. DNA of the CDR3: TGTGCCAGCAGCCAAGGCTCGCGCAATGAGCAGTTCTTC. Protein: CASSQGSRNEQFF.

CDR3 loop: CASSYSGQGYGYTF. The CDR3 coding sequence is TGTGCCAGCAGTTACTCCGGACAGGGGTATGGCTACACCTTC. This rearrangement joins TRBV6-5 to TRBJ1-2; 9 positions match TRBD1. After removal of 0 bases from V and 5 bases from J, the junction contained 1 base not matched to a gene. CDR1 MNHEY and CDR2 SVGAGI come from the germline V gene. CDR3 length: 14 residues.

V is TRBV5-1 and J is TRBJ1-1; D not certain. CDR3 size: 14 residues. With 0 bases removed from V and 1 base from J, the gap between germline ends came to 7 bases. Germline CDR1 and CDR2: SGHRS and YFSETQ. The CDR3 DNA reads TGCGCCAGCAGCTTGGACTTCTCGAACACTGAAGCTTTCTTT. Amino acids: CASSLDFSNTEAFF. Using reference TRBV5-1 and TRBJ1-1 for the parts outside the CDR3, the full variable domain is KAGVTQTPRYLIKTRGQQVTLSCSPISGHRSVSWYQQTPGQGLQFLFEYFSETQRNKGNFPGRFSGRQFSNSRSEMNVSTLELGDSALYLCASSLDFSNTEAFFGQGTRLTVV.

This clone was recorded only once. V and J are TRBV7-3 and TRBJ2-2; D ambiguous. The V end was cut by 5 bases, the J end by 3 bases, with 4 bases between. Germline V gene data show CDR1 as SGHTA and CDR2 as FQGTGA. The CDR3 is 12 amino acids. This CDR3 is CASSTYTGELFF. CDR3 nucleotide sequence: TGTGCCAGCAGCACATACACCGGGGAGCTGTTTTTT.

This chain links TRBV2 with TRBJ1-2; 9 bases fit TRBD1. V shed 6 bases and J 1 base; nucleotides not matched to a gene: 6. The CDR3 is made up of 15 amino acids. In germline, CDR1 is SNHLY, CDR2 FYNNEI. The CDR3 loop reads CASRGQGIINYGYTF. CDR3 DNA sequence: TGTGCCAGCAGGGGACAGGGCATCATTAACTATGGCTACACCTTC.

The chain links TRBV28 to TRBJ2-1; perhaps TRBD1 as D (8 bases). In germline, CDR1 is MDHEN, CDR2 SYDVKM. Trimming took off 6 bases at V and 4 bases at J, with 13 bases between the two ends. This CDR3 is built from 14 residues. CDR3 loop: CASSQQGGYNEQFF. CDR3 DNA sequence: TGTGCCAGCAGCCAACAGGGGGGGTACAATGAGCAGTTCTTC.

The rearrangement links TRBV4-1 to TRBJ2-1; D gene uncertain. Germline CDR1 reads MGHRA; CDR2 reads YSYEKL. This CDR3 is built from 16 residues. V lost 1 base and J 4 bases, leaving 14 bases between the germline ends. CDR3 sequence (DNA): TGCGCCAGCAGCCAAGTTCTATCCGATGATTACAATGAGCAGTTCTTC. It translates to CASSQVLSDDYNEQFF.

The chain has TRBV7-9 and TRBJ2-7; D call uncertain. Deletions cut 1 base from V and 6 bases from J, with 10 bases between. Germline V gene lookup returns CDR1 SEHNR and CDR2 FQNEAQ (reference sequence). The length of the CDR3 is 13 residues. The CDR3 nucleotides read TGTGCCAGCAGCTTAGGGGTGAGGAGCGAGCAGTACTTC. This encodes CASSLGVRSEQYF.

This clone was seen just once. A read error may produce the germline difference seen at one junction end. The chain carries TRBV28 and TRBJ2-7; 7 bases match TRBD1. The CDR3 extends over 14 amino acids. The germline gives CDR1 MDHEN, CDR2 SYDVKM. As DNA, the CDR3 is TGTGCCAGCAGTGGATTCCCCGGGACAGCTTCCTCTGGCTTC. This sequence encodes CASSGFPGTASSGF.

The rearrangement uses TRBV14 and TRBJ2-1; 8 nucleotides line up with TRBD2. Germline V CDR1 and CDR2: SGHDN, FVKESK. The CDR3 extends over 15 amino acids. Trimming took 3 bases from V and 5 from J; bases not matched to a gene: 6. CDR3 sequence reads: CASSHPGLGNNEQFF. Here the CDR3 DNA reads TGTGCCAGCAGCCATCCGGGACTAGGAAACAATGAGCAGTTCTTC.

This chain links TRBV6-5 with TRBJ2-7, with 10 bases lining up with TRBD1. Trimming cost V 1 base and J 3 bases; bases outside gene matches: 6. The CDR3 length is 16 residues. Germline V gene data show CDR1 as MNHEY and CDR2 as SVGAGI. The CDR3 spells CASSYLPGQGIYEQYF. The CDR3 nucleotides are TGTGCCAGCAGTTACTTACCGGGACAGGGGATCTACGAGCAGTACTTC.

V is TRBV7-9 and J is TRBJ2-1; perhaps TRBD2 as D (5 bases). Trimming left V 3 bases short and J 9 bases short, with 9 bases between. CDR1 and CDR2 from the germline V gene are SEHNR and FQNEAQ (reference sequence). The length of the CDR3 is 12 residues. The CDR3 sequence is CASSLTSGEQFF. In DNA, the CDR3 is TGTGCCAGCAGCTTGACCAGCGGTGAGCAGTTCTTC.

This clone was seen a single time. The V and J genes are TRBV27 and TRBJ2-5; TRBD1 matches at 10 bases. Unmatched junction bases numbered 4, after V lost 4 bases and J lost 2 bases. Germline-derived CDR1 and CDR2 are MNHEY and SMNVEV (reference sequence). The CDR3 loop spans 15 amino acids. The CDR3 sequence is CASSSGQGGQETQYF. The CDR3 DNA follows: TGTGCCAGCAGTTCCGGACAGGGGGGACAAGAGACCCAGTACTTC.

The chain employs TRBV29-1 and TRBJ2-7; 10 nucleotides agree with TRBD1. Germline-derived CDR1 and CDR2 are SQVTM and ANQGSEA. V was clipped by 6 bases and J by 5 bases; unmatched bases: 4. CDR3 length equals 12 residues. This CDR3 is CSVGTGENEQYF. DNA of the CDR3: TGCAGCGTGGGGACAGGGGAAAACGAGCAGTACTTC.

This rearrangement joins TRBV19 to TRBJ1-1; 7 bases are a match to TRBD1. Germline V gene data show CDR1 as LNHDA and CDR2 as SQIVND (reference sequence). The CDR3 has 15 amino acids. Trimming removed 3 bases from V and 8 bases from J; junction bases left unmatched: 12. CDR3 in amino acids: CASSIGRQGAREAFF. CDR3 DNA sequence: TGTGCCAGTAGTATTGGGAGACAGGGAGCGAGAGAAGCTTTCTTT.

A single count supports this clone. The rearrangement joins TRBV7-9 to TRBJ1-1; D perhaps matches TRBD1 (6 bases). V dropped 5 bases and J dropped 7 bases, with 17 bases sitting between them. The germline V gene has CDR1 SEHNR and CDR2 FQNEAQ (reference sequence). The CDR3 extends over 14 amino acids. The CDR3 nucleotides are TGTGCCAGCAGCCCGGACAGCTTACTATATGAAGCTTTCTTT. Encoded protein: CASSPDSLLYEAFF.

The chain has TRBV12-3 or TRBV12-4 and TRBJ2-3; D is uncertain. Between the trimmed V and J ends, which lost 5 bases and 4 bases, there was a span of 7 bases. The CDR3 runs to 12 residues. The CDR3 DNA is TGTGCCAGCAGTCCAACTTCAGATACGCAGTATTTT. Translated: CASSPTSDTQYF.

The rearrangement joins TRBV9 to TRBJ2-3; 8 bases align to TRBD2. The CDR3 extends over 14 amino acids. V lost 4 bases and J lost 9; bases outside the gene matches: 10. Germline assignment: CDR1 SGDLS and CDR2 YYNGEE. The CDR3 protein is CASSTTSGLETQYF. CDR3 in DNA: TGTGCCAGCAGCACAACTAGCGGCCTTGAGACGCAGTATTTT.

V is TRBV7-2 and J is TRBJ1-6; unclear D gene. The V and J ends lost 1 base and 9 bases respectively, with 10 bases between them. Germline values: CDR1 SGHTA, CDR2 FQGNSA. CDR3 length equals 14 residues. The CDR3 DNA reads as TGTGCCAGCAGCTTAGGCGGAGTATCTTCACCCCTCCACTTT. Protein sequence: CASSLGGVSSPLHF.

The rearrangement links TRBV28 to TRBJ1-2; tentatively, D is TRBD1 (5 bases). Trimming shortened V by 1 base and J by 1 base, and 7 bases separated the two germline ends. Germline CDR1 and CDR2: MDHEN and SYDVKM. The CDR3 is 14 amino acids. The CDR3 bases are TGTGCCAGCAGTTTATCGGGGGATAACTATGGCTACACCTTC. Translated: CASSLSGDNYGYTF.

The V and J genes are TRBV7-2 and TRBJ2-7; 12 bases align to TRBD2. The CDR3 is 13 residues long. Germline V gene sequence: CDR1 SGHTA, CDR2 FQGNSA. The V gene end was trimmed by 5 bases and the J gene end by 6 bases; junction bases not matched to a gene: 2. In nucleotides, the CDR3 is TGTGCCAGCAGCCCGACTAGCGGGAGCGAGCAGTACTTC. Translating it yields CASSPTSGSEQYF.

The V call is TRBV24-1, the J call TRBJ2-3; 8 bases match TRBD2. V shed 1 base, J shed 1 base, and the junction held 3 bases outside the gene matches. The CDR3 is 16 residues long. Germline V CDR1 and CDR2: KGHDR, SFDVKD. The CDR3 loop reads CATSDFSGGGTDTQYF. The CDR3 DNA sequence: TGTGCCACCAGTGATTTCTCCGGGGGGGGCACAGATACGCAGTATTTT.